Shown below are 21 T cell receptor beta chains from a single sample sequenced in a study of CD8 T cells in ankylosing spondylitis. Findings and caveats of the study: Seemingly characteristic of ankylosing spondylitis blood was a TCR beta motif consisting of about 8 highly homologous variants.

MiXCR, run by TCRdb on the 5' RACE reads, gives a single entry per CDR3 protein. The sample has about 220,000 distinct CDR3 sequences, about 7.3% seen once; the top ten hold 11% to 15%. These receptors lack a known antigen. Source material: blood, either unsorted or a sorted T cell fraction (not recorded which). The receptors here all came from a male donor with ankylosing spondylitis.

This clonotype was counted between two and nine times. The CDR3 DNA sequence: TGTGCCAGCAGTTACTTGGACAGGTTTTATGGCTACACCTTC. Amino acid sequence: CASSYLDRFYGYTF. The V gene is TRBV6-5, the J gene TRBJ1-2, with 7 bases identical to TRBD1. Germline V gene sequence: CDR1 MNHEY, CDR2 SVGAGI. The CDR3 covers 14 residues. V shed 1 base and J 5 bases; nucleotides not matched to a gene: 4.

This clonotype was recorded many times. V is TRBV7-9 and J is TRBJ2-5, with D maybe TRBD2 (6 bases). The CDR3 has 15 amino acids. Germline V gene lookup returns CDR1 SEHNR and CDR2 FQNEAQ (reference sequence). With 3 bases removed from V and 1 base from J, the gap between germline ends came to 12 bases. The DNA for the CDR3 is TGTGCCAGCAGCTTGGCGGTACTAGCCCAAGAGACCCAGTACTTC. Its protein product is CASSLAVLAQETQYF.

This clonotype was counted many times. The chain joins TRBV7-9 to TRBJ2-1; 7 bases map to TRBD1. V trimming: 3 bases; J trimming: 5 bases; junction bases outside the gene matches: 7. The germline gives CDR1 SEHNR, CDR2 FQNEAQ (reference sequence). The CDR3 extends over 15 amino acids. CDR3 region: CASSFWDRTNNEQFF. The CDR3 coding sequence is TGTGCCAGCAGCTTCTGGGACAGAACCAACAATGAGCAGTTCTTC.

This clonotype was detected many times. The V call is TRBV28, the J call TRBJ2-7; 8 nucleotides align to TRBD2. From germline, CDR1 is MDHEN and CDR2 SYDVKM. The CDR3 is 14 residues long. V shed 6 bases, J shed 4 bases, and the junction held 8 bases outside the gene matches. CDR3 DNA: TGTGCCAGCAGCCAGGCGGGGGGCATATACGAGCAGTACTTC. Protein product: CASSQAGGIYEQYF.

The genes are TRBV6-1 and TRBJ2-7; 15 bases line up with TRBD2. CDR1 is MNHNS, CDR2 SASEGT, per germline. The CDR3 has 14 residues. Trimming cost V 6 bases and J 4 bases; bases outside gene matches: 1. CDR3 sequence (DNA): TGTGCCAGCAGAGGACTAGCGGGAGGGTACGAGCAGTACTTC. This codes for CASRGLAGGYEQYF.

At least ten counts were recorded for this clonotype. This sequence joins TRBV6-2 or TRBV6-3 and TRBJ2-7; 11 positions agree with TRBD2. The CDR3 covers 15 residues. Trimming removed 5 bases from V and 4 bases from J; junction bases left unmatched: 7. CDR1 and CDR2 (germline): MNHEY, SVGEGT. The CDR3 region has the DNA TGTGCCAGCAGTGAACTCGGACTAGCGGGTTACGAGCAGTACTTC. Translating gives CASSELGLAGYEQYF.

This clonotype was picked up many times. The CDR3 protein is CASSQRTVNYGYTF. As DNA, the CDR3 is TGCGCCAGCAGCCAAAGGACAGTTAACTATGGCTACACCTTC. The chain combines TRBV4-1 with TRBJ1-2, with D possibly TRBD1 on 6 matching bases. Germline V gene data show CDR1 as MGHRA and CDR2 as YSYEKL. Trimming shortened V by 2 bases and J by 1 base, and 8 bases separated the two germline ends. There are 14 residues in the CDR3.

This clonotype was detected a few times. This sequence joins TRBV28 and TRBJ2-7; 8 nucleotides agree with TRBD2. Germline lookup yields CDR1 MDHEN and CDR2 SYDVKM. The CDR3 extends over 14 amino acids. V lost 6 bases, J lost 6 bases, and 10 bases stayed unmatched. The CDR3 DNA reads TGTGCCAGCAGGCCGGCGGTAGCGGGGACCGAGCAGTACTTC. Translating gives CASRPAVAGTEQYF.

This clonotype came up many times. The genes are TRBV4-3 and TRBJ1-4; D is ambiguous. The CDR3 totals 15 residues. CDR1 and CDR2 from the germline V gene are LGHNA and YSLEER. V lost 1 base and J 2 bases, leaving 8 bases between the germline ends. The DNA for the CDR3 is TGCGCCAGCAGCCAAGGGACCGGCACTAATGAAAAACTGTTTTTT. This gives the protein CASSQGTGTNEKLFF.

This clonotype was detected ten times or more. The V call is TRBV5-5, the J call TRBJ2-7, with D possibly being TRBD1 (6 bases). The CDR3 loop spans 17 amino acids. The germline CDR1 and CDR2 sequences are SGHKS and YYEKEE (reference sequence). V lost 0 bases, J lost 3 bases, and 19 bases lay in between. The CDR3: CASSLGQGFPGVYEQYF. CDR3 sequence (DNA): TGTGCCAGCAGCTTGGGCCAGGGGTTTCCAGGGGTCTACGAGCAGTACTTC.

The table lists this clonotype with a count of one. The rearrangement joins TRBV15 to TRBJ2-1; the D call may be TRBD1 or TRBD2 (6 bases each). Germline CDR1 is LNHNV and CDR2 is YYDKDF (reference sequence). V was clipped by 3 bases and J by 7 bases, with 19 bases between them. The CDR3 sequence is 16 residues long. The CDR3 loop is CATSRGAGLAGNEQFF. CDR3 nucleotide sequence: TGTGCCACCAGCAGGGGGGCGGGACTCGCGGGGAATGAGCAGTTCTTC.

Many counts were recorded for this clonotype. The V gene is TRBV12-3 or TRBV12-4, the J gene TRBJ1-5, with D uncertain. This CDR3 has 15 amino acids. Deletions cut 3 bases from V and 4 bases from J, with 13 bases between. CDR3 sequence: CASSFSGNRNQPQHF. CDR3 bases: TGTGCCAGCAGTTTTTCCGGCAATCGGAATCAGCCCCAGCATTTT.

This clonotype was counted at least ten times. The CDR3: CASSLVSQRSGGNEQFF. CDR3 sequence (DNA): TGTGCCAGCAGCTTAGTATCCCAGCGGTCTGGCGGCAATGAGCAGTTCTTC. The chain links TRBV11-3 to TRBJ2-1, with D maybe TRBD2 (5 bases). Looked up from germline, CDR1 is SGHNT and CDR2 is YENEEA. The CDR3 is 17 amino acids. The V end lost 1 base, the J end lost 6 bases, and 19 bases lay between the germline ends.

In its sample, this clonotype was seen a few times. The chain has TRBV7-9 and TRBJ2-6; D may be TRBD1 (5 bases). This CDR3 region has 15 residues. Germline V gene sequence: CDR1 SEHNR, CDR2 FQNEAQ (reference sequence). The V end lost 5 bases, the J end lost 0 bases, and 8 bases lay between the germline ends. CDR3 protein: CASSTGTSGANVLTF. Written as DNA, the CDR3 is TGTGCCAGCAGCACAGGAACCTCTGGGGCCAACGTCCTGACTTTC.

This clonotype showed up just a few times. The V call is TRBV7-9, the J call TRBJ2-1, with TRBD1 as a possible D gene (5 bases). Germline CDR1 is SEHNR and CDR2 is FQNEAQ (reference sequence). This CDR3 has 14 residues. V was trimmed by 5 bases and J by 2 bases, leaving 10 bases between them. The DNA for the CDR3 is TGTGCCAGCAGCGAAGCAGGGCCCTACAATGAGCAGTTCTTC. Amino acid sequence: CASSEAGPYNEQFF.

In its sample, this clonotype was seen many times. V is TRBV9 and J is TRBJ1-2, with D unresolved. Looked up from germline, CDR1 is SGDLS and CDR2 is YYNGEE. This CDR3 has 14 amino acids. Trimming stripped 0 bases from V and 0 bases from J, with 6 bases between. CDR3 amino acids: CASSVATANYGYTF. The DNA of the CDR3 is TGTGCCAGCAGCGTAGCTACAGCTAACTATGGCTACACCTTC.

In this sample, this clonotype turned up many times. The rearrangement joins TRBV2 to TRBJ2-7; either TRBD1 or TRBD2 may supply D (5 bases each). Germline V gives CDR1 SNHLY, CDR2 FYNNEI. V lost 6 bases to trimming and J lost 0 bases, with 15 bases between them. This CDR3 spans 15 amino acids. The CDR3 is CASSPWDASSYEQYF. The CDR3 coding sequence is TGTGCCAGCAGCCCTTGGGACGCGAGCTCCTACGAGCAGTACTTC.

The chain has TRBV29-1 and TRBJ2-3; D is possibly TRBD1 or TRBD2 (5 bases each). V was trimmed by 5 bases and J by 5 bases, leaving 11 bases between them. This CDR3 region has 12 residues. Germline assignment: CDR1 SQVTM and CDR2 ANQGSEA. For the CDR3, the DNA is TGCAGCGTTCGGGACGTCCTAGATACGCAGTATTTT. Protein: CSVRDVLDTQYF.

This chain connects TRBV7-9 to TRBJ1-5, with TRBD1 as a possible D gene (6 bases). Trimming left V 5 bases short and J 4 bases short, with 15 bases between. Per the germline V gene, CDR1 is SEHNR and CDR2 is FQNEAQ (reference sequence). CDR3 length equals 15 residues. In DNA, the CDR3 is TGTGCCAGCAGCCCACCGGGGACAAATAATCAGCCCCAGCATTTT. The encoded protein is CASSPPGTNNQPQHF.

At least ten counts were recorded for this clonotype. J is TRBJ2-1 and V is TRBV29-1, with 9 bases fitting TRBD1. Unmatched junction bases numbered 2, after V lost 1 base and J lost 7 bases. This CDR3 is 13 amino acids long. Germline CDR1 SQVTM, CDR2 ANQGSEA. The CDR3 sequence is CSVEVGTGNEQFF. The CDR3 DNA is TGCAGCGTTGAAGTAGGGACAGGGAATGAGCAGTTCTTC.

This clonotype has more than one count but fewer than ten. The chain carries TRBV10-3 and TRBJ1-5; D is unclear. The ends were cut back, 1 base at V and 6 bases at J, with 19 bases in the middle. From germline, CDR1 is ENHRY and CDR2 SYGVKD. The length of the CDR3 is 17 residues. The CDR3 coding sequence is TGTGCCATCAGTGAGTTTCGCTTAGATCTCCGTGGTCAGCCCCAGCATTTT. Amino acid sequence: CAISEFRLDLRGQPQHF.